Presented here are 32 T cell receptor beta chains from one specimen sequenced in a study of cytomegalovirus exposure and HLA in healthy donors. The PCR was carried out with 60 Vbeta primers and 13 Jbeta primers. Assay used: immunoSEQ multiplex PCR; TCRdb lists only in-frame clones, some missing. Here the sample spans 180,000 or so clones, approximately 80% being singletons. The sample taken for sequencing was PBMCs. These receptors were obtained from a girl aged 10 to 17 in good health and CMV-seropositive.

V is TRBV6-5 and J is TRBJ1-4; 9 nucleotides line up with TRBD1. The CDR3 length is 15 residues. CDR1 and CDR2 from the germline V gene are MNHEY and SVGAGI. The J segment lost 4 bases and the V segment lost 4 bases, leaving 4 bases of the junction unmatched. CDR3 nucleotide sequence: TGTGCCAGCAGTTTACAGGGGGCAGATAATGAAAAACTGTTTTTT. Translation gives CASSLQGADNEKLFF.

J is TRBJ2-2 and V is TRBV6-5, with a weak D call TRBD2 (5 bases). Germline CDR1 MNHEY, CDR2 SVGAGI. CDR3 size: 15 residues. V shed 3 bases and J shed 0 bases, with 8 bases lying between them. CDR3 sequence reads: CASSYSGANTGELFF. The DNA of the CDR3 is TGTGCCAGCAGTTATTCCGGGGCGAACACCGGGGAGCTGTTTTTT.

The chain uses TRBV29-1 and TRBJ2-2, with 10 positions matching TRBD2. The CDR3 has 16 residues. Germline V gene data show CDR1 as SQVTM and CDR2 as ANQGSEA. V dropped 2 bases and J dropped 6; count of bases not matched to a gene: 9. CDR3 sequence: CSVESVTSGVPGELFF. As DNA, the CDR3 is TGCAGCGTTGAAAGTGTAACTAGCGGGGTGCCCGGGGAGCTGTTTTTT.

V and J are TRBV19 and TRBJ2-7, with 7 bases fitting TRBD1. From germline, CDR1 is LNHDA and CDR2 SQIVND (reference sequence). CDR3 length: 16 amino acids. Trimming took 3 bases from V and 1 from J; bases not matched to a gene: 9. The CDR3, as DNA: TGTGCCAGTAGTATTAAGGGCAGGGGGAAATCCTACGAGCAGTACTTC. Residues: CASSIKGRGKSYEQYF. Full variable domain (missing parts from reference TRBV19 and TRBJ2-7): DGGITQSPKYLFRKEGQNVTLSCEQNLNHDAMYWYRQDPGQGLRLIYYSQIVNDFQKGDIAEGYSVSREKKESFPLTVTSAQKNPTAFYLCASSIKGRGKSYEQYFGPGTRLTVT.

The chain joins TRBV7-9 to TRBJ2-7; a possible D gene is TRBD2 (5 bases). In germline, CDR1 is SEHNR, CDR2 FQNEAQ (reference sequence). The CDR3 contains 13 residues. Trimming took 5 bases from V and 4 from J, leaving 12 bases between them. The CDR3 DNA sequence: TGTGCCAGCAGCCGCGGGCCACAATACGAGCAGTACTTC. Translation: CASSRGPQYEQYF.

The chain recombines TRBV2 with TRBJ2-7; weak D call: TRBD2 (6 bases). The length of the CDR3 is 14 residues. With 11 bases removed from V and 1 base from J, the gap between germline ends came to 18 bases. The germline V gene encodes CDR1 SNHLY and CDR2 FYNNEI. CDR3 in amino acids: CARLERVISYEQYF. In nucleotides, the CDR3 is TGTGCCCGCTTGGAGCGGGTCATTTCCTACGAGCAGTACTTC. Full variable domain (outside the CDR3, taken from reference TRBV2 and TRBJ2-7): EPEVTQTPSHQVTQMGQEVILRCVPISNHLYFYWYRQILGQKVEFLVSFYNNEISEKSEIFDDQFSVERPDGSNFTLKIRSTKLEDSAMYFCARLERVISYEQYFGPGTRLTVT.

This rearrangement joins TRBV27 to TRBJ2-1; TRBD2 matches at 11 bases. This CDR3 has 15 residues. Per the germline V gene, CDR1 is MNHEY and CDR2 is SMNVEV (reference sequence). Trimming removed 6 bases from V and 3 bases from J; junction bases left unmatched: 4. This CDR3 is CASSLGTSGYNEQFF. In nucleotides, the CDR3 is TGTGCCAGCAGCCTGGGGACTAGCGGCTACAATGAGCAGTTCTTC.

The CDR3 is CASTDLGGRQEQYF. In DNA form, the CDR3 reads TGCGCCAGCACCGACCTGGGGGGGCGGCAAGAGCAGTACTTC. This chain connects TRBV10-2 to TRBJ2-7; TRBD2 is a possible D gene (7 bases). This CDR3 is built from 14 residues. CDR1 and CDR2 from the germline V gene are WSHSY and SAAADI. With 7 bases removed from V and 7 bases from J, the gap between germline ends came to 20 bases.

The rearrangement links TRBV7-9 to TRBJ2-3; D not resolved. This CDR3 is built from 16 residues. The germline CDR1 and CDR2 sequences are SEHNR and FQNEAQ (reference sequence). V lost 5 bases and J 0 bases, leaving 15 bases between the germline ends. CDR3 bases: TGTGCCAGCAGCCATCTGGTACCAACTAGCACAGATACGCAGTATTTT. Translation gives CASSHLVPTSTDTQYF.

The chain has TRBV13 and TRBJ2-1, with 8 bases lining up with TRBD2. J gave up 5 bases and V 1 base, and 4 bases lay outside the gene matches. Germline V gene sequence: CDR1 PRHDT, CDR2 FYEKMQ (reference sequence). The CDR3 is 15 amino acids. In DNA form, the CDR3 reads TGTGCCAGCAGCTTAGAGCGGGAGTCTCACAATGAGCAGTTCTTC. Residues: CASSLERESHNEQFF. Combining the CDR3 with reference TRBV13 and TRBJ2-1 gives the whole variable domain AAGVIQSPRHLIKEKRETATLKCYPIPRHDTVYWYQQGPGQDPQFLISFYEKMQSDKGSIPDRFSAQQFSDYHSELNMSSLELGDSALYFCASSLERESHNEQFFGPGTRLTVL.

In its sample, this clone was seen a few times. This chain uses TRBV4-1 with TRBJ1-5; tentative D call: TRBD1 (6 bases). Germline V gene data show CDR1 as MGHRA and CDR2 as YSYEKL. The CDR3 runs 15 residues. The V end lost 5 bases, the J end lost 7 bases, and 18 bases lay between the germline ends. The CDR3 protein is CASSSEGGLMQPQHF. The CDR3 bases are TGCGCCAGCAGCTCCGAGGGGGGGCTGATGCAGCCCCAGCATTTT.

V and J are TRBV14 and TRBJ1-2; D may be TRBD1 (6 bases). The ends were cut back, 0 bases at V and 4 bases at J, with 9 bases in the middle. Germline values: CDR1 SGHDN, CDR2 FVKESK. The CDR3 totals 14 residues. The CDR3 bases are TGTGCCAGCAGCCAAGAAGGGGGTGCCTATGGCTACACCTTC. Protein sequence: CASSQEGGAYGYTF.

CDR3 sequence: CASSQGQHYGYTF. The CDR3 nucleotides are TGTGCCAGCAGCCAGGGACAGCACTATGGCTACACCTTC. The chain recombines TRBV14 with TRBJ1-2, with 7 positions matching TRBD1. The CDR3 extends over 13 amino acids. CDR1 is SGHDN, CDR2 FVKESK, per germline. Trimming cost V 3 bases and J 3 bases; bases outside gene matches: 1. Based on the CDR3 plus reference TRBV14 and TRBJ1-2, the full variable domain is EAGVTQFPSHSVIEKGQTVTLRCDPISGHDNLYWYRRVMGKEIKFLLHFVKESKQDESGMPNNRFLAERTGGTYSTLKVQPAELEDSGVYFCASSQGQHYGYTFGSGTRLTVV.

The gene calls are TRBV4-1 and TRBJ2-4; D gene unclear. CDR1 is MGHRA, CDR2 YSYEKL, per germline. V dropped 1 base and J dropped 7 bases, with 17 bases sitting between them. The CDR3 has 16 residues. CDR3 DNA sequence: TGCGCCAGCAGCCAAGGTAGTGGTCCTCAGAGGAACATTCAGTACTTC. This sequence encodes CASSQGSGPQRNIQYF.

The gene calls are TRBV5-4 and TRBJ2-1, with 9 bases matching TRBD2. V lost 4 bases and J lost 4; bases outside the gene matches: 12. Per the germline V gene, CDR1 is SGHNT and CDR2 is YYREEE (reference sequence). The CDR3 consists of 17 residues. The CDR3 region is CASSLKLVTSGYNEQFF. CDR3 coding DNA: TGTGCCAGCAGCCTAAAACTAGTTACTAGCGGGTACAATGAGCAGTTCTTC.

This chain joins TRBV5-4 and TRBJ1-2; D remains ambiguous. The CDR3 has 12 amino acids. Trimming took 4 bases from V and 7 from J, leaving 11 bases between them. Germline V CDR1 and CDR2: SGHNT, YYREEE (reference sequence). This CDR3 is CASSAIQSGYTF. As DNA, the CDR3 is TGTGCCAGCAGCGCTATTCAAAGTGGCTACACCTTC.

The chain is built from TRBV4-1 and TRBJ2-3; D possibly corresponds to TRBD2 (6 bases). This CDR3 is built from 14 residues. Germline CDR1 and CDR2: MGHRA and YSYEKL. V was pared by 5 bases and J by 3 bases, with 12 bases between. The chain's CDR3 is CASSWAGLTDTQYF. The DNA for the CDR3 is TGCGCCAGCAGCTGGGCGGGACTTACAGATACGCAGTATTTT.

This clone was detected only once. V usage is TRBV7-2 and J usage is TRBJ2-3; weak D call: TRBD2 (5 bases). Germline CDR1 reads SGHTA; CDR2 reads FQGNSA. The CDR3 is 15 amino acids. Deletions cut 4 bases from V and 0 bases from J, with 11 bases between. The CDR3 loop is CASSSYSDSTDTQYF. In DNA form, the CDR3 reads TGTGCCAGCAGCTCGTATAGCGACAGCACAGATACGCAGTATTTT.

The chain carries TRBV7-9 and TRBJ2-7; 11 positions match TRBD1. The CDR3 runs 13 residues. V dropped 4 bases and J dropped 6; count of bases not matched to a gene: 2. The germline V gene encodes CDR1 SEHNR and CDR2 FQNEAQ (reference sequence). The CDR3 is CASSSGTGGEQYF. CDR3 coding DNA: TGTGCCAGCAGCTCCGGGACAGGGGGCGAGCAGTACTTC.

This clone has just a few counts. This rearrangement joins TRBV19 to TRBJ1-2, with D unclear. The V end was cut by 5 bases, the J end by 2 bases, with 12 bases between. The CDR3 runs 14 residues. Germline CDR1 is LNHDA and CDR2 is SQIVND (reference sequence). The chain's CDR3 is CASSYGSFNYGYTF. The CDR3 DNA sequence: TGTGCCAGTAGTTACGGGTCCTTCAACTATGGCTACACCTTC.

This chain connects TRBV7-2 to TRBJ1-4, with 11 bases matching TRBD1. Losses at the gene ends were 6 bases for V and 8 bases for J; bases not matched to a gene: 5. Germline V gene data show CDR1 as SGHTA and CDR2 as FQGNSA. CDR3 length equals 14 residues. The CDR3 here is CASSLDRGQEKLFF. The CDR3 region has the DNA TGTGCCAGCAGTTTGGACAGGGGGCAAGAAAAACTGTTTTTT.

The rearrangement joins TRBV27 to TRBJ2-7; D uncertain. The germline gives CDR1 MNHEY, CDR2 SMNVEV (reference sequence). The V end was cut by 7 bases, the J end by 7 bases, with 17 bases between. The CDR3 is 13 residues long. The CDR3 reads CASIGYSAEEQYF. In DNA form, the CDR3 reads TGTGCCAGCATCGGCTACTCGGCGGAGGAGCAGTACTTC.

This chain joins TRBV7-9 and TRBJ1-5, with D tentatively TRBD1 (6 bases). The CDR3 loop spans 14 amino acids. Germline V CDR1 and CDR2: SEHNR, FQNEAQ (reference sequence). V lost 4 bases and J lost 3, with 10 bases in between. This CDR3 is CASSYGQSNQPQHF. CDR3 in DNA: TGTGCCAGCAGCTACGGACAGTCCAATCAGCCCCAGCATTTT.

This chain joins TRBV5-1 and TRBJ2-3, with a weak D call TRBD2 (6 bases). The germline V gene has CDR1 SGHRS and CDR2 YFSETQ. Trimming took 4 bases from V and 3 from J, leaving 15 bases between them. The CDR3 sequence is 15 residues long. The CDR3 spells CASSASGYNTDTQYF. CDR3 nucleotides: TGCGCCAGCAGCGCCAGCGGGTATAATACAGATACGCAGTATTTT.

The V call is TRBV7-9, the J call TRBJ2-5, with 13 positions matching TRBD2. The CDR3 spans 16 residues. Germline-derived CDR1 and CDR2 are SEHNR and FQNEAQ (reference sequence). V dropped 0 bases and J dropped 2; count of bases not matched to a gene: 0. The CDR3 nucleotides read TGTGCCAGCAGCTTAGCGGGACTAGCGGGACAAGAGACCCAGTACTTC. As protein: CASSLAGLAGQETQYF.

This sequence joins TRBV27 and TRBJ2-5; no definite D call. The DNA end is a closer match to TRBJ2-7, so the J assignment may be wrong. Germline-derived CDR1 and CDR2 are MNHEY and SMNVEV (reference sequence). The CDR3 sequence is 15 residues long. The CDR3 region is CASSLQRSSSYEQYF. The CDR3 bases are TGTGCCAGTTCCCTTCAACGGTCGAGCTCCTACGAGCAGTACTTC.

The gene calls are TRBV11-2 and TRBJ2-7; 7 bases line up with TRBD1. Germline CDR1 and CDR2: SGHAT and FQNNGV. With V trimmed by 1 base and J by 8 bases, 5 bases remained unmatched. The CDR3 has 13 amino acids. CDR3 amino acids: CASSLGQGNKQYF. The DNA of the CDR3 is TGTGCCAGCAGCTTAGGACAGGGTAACAAGCAGTACTTC.

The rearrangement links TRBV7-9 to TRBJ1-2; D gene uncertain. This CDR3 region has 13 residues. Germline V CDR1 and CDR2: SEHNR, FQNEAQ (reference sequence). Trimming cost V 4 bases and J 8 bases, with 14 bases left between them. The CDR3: CASSSMGGSGYTF. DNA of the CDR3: TGTGCCAGCAGCTCAATGGGAGGGAGCGGCTACACCTTC. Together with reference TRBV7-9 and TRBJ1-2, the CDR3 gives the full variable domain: DTGVSQNPRHKITKRGQNVTFRCDPISEHNRLYWYRQTLGQGPEFLTYFQNEAQLEKSRLLSDRFSAERPKGSFSTLEIQRTEQGDSAMYLCASSSMGGSGYTFGSGTRLTVV.

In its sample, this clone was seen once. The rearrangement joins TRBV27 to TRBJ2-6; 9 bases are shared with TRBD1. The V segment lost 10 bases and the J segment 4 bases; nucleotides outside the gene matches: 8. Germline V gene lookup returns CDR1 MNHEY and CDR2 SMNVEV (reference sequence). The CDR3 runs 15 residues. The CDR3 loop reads CATQGAGAGANVLTF. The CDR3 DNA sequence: TGTGCCACACAGGGGGCCGGAGCGGGGGCCAACGTCCTGACTTTC.

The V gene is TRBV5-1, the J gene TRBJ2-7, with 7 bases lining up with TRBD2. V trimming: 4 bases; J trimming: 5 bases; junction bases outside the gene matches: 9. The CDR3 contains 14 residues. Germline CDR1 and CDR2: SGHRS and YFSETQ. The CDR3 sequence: CASSGGTMPHEQYF. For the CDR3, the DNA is TGCGCCAGCAGCGGGGGGACTATGCCCCACGAGCAGTACTTC.

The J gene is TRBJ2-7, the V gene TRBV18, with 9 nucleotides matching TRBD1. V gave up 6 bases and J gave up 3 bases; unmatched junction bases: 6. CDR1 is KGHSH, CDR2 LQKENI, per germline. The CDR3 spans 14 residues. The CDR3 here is CASSPGQGFYEQYF. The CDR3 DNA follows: TGTGCCAGCTCTCCGGGACAGGGCTTCTACGAGCAGTACTTC.

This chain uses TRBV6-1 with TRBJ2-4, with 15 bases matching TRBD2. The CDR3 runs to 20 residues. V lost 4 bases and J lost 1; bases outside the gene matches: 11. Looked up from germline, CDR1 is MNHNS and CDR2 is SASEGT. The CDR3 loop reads CASSATLSGTSGRAKNIQYF. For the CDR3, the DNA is TGTGCCAGCAGTGCCACTCTGTCCGGGACTAGCGGGAGGGCCAAAAACATTCAGTACTTC.